The clone carrying this T cell receptor (beta chain) was seen at least ten times. As yet, its antigen is unknown. TCR beta CDR3 region amplification was performed from RNA transcripts. First-round RT-PCR targeting the TCR CDR3 was performed with the HTBI primer set. From the multiplex PCR reads, TCRdb called clonotypes with MiXCR, one entry per CDR3 protein. The sample carries hundreds of thousands of distinct CDR3 sequences, 12% to 15% recorded once. V was pared by 6 bases and J by 3 bases, with 7 bases of the junction left unmatched. The CDR3 has 14 amino acids. This record belongs to a study of T cells in Graves' hyperthyroidism and ophthalmopathy. It was considered stable Graves' hyperthyroidism when ophthalmopathy did not progress within 18 months. Findings of the study overall: From stable hyperthyroidism, ophthalmopathy was set apart by a 13 V-J model. Before onset, ophthalmopathy was predicted by the model a median around 6.5 months earlier.

The receptor was derived from a young woman with Graves' hyperthyroidism. The sequenced sample was blood. The gene calls are TRBV12-3 or TRBV12-4 and TRBJ2-7, with 8 bases that match TRBD2. The CDR3 bases are TGTGCCAGCAGCTCGGCGGGAGGAATCTACGAGCAGTACTTC. Translated: CASSSAGGIYEQYF.